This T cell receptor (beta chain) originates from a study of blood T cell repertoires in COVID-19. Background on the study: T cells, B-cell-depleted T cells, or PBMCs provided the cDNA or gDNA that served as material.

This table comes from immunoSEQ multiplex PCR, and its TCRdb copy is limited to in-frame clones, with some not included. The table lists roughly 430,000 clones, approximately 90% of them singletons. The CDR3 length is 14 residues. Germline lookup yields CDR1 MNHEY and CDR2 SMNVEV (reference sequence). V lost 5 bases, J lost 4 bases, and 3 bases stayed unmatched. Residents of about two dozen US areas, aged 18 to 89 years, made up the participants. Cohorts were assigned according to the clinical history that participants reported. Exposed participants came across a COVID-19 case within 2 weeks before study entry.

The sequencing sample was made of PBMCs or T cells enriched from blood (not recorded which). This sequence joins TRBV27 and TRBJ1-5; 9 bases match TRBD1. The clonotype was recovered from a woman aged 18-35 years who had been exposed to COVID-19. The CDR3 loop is CASSTGQGNQPQHF. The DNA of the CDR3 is TGTGCCAGCAGTACGGGACAGGGAAATCAGCCCCAGCATTTT.